The entry below gives a single TCR beta chain sequence along with its context. Its antigen is as yet unknown. Unstimulated Tregs (CD4+CD25+CD127-) and CD4+CD25- non-Tregs were sorted from PBMCs. These data come from a study of Tregs in tolerant kidney transplant recipients. General observations from the study: Activated donor B cell expansion appeared to reveal the most relevant donor-specific TCRbeta repertoire. Biological reproducibility was not directly addressed, but technical replication error appeared minimal.

Only in-frame clones appear in the TCRdb table, and some are missing; sequencing was by immunoSEQ multiplex PCR. The sample includes 75,000 to 95,000 clones, around nine tenths of them seen just once. This CDR3 region has 17 residues. The V and J ends lost 3 bases and 1 base respectively, with 17 bases between them. CDR1 is MNHEY, CDR2 SMNVEV, per germline (reference sequence). Sequenced sample: CD8+ T cells from blood. This clonotype originated in a human donor in good health. The gene calls are TRBV27 and TRBJ2-3, with a possible D match to TRBD2 (6 bases). The CDR3 DNA is TGTGCCAGCAGTTTGAGGCTAGCGATTCTTCGCACAGATACGCAGTATTTT. Amino acids: CASSLRLAILRTDTQYF.